Shown below are 9 T cell receptor beta chains from a single sample sequenced in a study of post-analysis software for immune sequencing data. Findings of the study overall: The five TRBV segments detected at higher frequency in patients than in controls included TRBV5-6, TRBV5-1 and TRBV20-1.

These receptors have no known antigen. Unique molecular identifiers were present in the TCR beta cDNA libraries. Each CDR3 protein gets one entry after TCRdb re-called the PCR reads with MiXCR. This sample has hundreds of thousands of distinct CDR3 sequences, with around 27% found just once. The sequencing input was blood. These TCRs come from a girl under 18 with multiple sclerosis.

This clonotype was counted a few times. The genes are TRBV18 and TRBJ2-7; tentatively, D is TRBD2 (5 bases). Germline V gene sequence: CDR1 KGHSH, CDR2 LQKENI. The CDR3 has 15 amino acids. Trimming stripped 2 bases from V and 6 bases from J, with 17 bases between. CDR3 sequence reads: CASSPRGSSTSEQYF. CDR3 coding DNA: TGTGCCAGCTCACCAAGAGGGAGTTCAACCAGCGAGCAGTACTTC.

The V and J genes are TRBV2 and TRBJ2-1; 11 positions match TRBD2. Unmatched junction bases numbered 8, after V lost 7 bases and J lost 0 bases. The CDR3 extends over 17 amino acids. Germline V gene lookup returns CDR1 SNHLY and CDR2 FYNNEI. CDR3 amino acids: CASTPVGLAVSYNEQFF. The CDR3 bases are TGTGCCAGCACCCCAGTGGGACTAGCGGTCTCCTACAATGAGCAGTTCTTC.

V is TRBV19 and J is TRBJ1-5; 7 bases line up with TRBD1. V shed 5 bases, J shed 7 bases, and the junction held 11 bases outside the gene matches. Germline V gene sequence: CDR1 LNHDA, CDR2 SQIVND (reference sequence). The CDR3 runs to 15 residues. CDR3 protein: CASSPRQGLVQPQHF. For the CDR3, the DNA is TGTGCCAGTAGTCCCAGACAGGGCCTGGTCCAGCCCCAGCATTTT.

This chain joins TRBV6-5 and TRBJ1-5; maybe TRBD1 (6 bases). Per germline, CDR1 MNHEY and CDR2 SVGAGI. This CDR3 spans 16 amino acids. V was cut by 0 bases and J by 6 bases, with 15 bases left in between. The CDR3 bases are TGTGCCAGCAGTTACTCGAGGGGGGTTGTCGGTCAGCCCCAGCATTTT. It encodes CASSYSRGVVGQPQHF.

This clonotype was seen a handful of times. The genes are TRBV6-2 or TRBV6-3 and TRBJ2-5, with 11 bases matching TRBD2. This CDR3 has 16 residues. In germline, CDR1 is MNHEY, CDR2 SVGEGT. V lost 5 bases and J lost 4; bases outside the gene matches: 9. DNA of the CDR3: TGTGCCAGCAGTCCACCACTAGCGGGAGTAGCAGAGACCCAGTACTTC. Amino acid sequence: CASSPPLAGVAETQYF.

The chain couples TRBV29-1 to TRBJ2-4; no clear D. The V gene's germline CDR1 is SQVTM and CDR2 ANQGSEA. Trimming took 5 bases from V and 0 from J, leaving 11 bases between them. The CDR3 has 14 residues. For the CDR3, the DNA is TGCAGCGTTCTTCCAGAACTAGCCAAAAACATTCAGTACTTC. This gives the protein CSVLPELAKNIQYF.

Turning to this clonotype: A read error is possible here, since a much larger clone lies one base away. J is TRBJ2-1 and V is TRBV11-2; 10 nucleotides match TRBD2. This CDR3 is built from 17 residues. Germline-derived CDR1 and CDR2 are SGHAT and FQNNGV. The V and J ends lost 3 bases and 7 bases, in that order; junction bases with no gene match: 12. This CDR3 is CASSFALTSGAGNEQFF. CDR3 nucleotides: TGTGCCAGCAGCTTCGCCTTAACTAGCGGGGCAGGGAATGAGCAGTTCTTC. Based on the CDR3 plus reference TRBV11-2 and TRBJ2-1, the full variable domain is EAGVAQSPRYKIIEKRQSVAFWCNPISGHATLYWYQQILGQGPKLLIQFQNNGVVDDSQLPKDRFSAERLKGVDSTLKIQPAKLEDSAVYLCASSFALTSGAGNEQFFGPGTRLTVL.

The V gene is TRBV27, the J gene TRBJ1-6, with a tentative D call TRBD1 (5 bases). The V end lost 3 bases, the J end lost 9 bases, and 18 bases lay between the germline ends. CDR1 is MNHEY, CDR2 SMNVEV, per germline (reference sequence). The CDR3 is 16 residues long. The CDR3 DNA reads TGTGCCAGCAGTTTTGAGCTTGCAGGGCGTTTTTCACCCCTCCACTTT. Translating it yields CASSFELAGRFSPLHF.

This clonotype was observed a few times. The chain carries TRBV6-5 and TRBJ1-5; 9 bases fit TRBD1. Losses at the gene ends were 6 bases for V and 6 bases for J; bases not matched to a gene: 6. The CDR3 length is 14 residues. Germline assignment: CDR1 MNHEY and CDR2 SVGAGI. CDR3 nucleotide sequence: TGTGCCAGCAGCCCCGGGACAGGGAGTCAGCCCCAGCATTTT. As protein: CASSPGTGSQPQHF.